These 5 T cell receptor beta chains share one sample of origin, sequenced in a study of T cell responses to AZD1222 COVID-19 vaccine. Sequencing used immunoSEQ multiplex PCR; TCRdb keeps in-frame clones, though not all of them. This repertoire shows 100,000 or so clones, nearly 90% found once; its top ten account for just under 3%. This specimen consisted of peripheral blood, obtained on day 0 of AZD1222 vaccination. The receptors originated from an adult in good health.

V is TRBV6-1 and J is TRBJ1-1, with D possibly TRBD1 on 6 matching bases. Germline V gene lookup returns CDR1 MNHNS and CDR2 SASEGT. CDR3 length equals 14 residues. Trimming shortened V by 1 base and J by 4 bases, and 10 bases separated the two germline ends. CDR3 in amino acids: CASSEVTGSTEAFF. Here the CDR3 DNA reads TGTGCCAGCAGTGAAGTAACAGGGAGCACTGAAGCTTTCTTT.

V gene TRBV21-1 combines with J gene TRBJ1-2. TRBV21-1 is flagged as a pseudogene. This CDR3 has 10 residues. The CDR3 loop is CASSKGSVTF. CDR3 nucleotide sequence: TGTGCCAGCAGCAAAGGGTCTGTGACCTTC.

V and J are TRBV9 and TRBJ1-4; TRBD1 is a possible D gene (6 bases). V gave up 3 bases and J gave up 1 base, with 10 bases separating them. Per the germline V gene, CDR1 is SGDLS and CDR2 is YYNGEE. The CDR3 consists of 15 residues. Here the CDR3 DNA reads TGTGCCAGCAGCGAGCGAGGGGGAACTAATGAAAAACTGTTTTTT. Encoded protein: CASSERGGTNEKLFF.

This chain's CDR3 is CASSPTRGGTDTQYF. DNA for the CDR3: TGTGCCAGCAGCCCCACCAGGGGGGGCACAGATACGCAGTATTTT. V and J are TRBV3-1 (or the pseudogene TRBV3-2) and TRBJ2-3, with D perhaps matching TRBD1 (7 bases). This CDR3 contains 15 residues. Trimming took 4 bases from V and 1 from J, leaving 12 bases between them. The germline CDR1 and CDR2 sequences are LGHDT and YNNKEL (reference sequence).

V is TRBV19 and J is TRBJ1-4; no definite D call. This CDR3 is built from 15 residues. The V gene lost 3 bases and the J gene lost 8 bases, with 16 bases spanning the gap. The V gene's germline CDR1 is LNHDA and CDR2 SQIVND (reference sequence). The CDR3 is CASSIRADKGEKLFF. CDR3 DNA sequence: TGTGCCAGTAGTATCCGGGCAGATAAAGGGGAAAAACTGTTTTTT.